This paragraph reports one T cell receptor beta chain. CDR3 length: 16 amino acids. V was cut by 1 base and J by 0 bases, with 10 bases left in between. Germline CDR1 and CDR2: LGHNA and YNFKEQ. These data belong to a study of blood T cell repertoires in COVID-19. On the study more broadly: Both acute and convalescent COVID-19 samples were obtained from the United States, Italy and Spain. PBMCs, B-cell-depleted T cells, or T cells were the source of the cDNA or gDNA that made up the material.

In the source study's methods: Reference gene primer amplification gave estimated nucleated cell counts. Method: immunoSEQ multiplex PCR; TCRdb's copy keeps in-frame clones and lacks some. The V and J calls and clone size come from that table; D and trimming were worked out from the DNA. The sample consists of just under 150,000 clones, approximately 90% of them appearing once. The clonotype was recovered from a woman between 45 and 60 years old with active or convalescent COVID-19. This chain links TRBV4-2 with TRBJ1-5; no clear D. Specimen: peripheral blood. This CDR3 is CASSQAPVYSNQPQHF. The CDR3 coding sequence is TGTGCCAGCAGCCAAGCCCCAGTATATAGCAATCAGCCCCAGCATTTT.